This TCR beta chain was observed in a study of CXCR3-negative and CXCR3-positive naive CD8 T cells. Turning to the study itself: Summed over all libraries, TRB reads came to 110 million to 150 million, with about 1.5 +/- 0.3 million per library. Findings and caveats of the study: Both naive subsets showed comparably high diversity, and memory CD8+ cells showed much lower diversity.

Turning to this clonotype: The target antigen is unknown.

The CDR3 is made up of 18 amino acids. Carrying UMI labels, the TRB cDNA libraries were prepared through 5' RACE. Each CDR3 protein gets one entry in TCRdb, which reprocessed the 5' RACE reads and gives no DNA. This sample's clone table lists 65,000 to 95,000 distinct CDR3 sequences. The chain is built from TRBV12-3 or TRBV12-4 and TRBJ2-1; TCRdb names TRBD2, which stays unverified in the absence of DNA. The sequencing input was naive CXCR3- CD8+ T cells from blood. Stated subset: CD45RO-CCR7+CD27+CD95- naive CD8+ T cells lacking CXCR3 (TNR3-). This sequence was found in a human donor in good health. Some clones in this sample may be carry-over from other donors' samples. CDR3 sequence: CASSLLRAGGSSYNEQFF.